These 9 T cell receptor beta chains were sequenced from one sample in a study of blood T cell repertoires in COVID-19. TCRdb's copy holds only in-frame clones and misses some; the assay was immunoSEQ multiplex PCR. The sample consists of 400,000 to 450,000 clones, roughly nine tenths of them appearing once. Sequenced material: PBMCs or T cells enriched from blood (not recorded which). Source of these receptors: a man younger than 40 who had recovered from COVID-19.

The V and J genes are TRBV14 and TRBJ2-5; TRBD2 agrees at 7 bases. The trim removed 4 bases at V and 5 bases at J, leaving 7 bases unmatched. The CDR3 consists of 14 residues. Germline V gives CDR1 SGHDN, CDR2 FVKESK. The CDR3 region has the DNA TGTGCCAGCAGCCTCCGGACTAGTTTGGAGACCCAGTACTTC. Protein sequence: CASSLRTSLETQYF.

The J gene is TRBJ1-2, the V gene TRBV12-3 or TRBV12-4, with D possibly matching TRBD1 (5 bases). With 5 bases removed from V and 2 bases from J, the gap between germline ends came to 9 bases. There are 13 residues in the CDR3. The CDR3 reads CASSIQENYGYTF. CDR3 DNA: TGTGCCAGCAGTATACAGGAGAACTATGGCTACACCTTC.

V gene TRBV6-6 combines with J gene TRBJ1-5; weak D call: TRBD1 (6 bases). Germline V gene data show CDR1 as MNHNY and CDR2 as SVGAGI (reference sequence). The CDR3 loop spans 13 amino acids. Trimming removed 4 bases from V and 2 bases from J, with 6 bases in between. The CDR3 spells CASSSGGNQPQHF. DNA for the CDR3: TGTGCCAGCAGTTCAGGGGGCAATCAGCCCCAGCATTTT.

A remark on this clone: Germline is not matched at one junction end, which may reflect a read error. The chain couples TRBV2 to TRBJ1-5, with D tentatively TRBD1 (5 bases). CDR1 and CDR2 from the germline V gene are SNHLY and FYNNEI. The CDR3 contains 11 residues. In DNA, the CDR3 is TGTGCCAGCAGTCTCGGCGGGGACCGAAATTTT. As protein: CASSLGGDRNF.

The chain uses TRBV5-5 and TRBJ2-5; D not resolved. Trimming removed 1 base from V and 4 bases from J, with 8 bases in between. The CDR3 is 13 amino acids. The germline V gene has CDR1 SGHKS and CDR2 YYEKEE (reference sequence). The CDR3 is CASSLHTPETQYF. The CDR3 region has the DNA TGTGCCAGCAGCTTGCACACCCCAGAGACCCAGTACTTC. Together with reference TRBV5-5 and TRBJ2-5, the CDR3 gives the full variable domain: DAGVTQSPTHLIKTRGQQVTLRCSPISGHKSVSWYQQVLGQGPQFIFQYYEKEERGRGNFPDRFSARQFPNYSSELNVNALLLGDSALYLCASSLHTPETQYFGPGTRLLVL.

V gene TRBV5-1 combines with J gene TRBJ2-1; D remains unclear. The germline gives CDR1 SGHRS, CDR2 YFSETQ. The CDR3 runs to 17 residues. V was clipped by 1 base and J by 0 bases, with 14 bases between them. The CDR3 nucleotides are TGCGCCAGCAGCTTGCTTGTCAACCCGGGCTCCTACAATGAGCAGTTCTTC. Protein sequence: CASSLLVNPGSYNEQFF.

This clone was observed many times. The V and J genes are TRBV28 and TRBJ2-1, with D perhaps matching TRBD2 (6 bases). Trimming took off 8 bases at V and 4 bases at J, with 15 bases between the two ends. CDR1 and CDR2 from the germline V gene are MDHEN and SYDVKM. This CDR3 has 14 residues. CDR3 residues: CASLGGGVYNEQFF. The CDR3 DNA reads TGTGCCAGCTTGGGAGGCGGGGTATACAATGAGCAGTTCTTC.

Written as DNA, the CDR3 is TGCGCCAGCAGCTTGGGGAGTTTGAACACTGAAGCTTTCTTT. Translation gives CASSLGSLNTEAFF. The chain joins TRBV5-1 to TRBJ1-1; unclear D gene. Germline CDR1 SGHRS, CDR2 YFSETQ. The CDR3 has 14 residues. The V and J ends lost 0 bases and 0 bases respectively, with 6 bases between them.

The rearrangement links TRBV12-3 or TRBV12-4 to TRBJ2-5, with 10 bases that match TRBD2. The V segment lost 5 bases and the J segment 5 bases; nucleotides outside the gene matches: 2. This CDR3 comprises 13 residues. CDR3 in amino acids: CASSKAGGETQYF. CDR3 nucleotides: TGTGCCAGCAGTAAAGCGGGAGGGGAGACCCAGTACTTC.